The text below deals with one TCR beta chain. The sample comes from a study of cytomegalovirus exposure and HLA in healthy donors. V was clipped by 8 bases and J by 5 bases; unmatched bases: 2. Germline assignment: CDR1 SNHLY and CDR2 FYNNEI. The CDR3 has 12 amino acids. PCR employed 60 Vbeta and 13 Jbeta primers. Generated by immunoSEQ multiplex PCR, the TCRdb table keeps only in-frame clones and is missing some. This sample carries about 120,000 clones, around 86% of them seen once, and the ten largest clones take around 2.2%. Sequencing used PBMCs. The V gene is TRBV2, the J gene TRBJ2-3; TRBD2 agrees at 9 bases. The receptor was isolated from a woman aged 40 to 50 in good health and CMV-seronegative. As DNA, the CDR3 is TGTGCCAGCGAACTAGCGGGAGATACGCAGTATTTT. Amino acids: CASELAGDTQYF.